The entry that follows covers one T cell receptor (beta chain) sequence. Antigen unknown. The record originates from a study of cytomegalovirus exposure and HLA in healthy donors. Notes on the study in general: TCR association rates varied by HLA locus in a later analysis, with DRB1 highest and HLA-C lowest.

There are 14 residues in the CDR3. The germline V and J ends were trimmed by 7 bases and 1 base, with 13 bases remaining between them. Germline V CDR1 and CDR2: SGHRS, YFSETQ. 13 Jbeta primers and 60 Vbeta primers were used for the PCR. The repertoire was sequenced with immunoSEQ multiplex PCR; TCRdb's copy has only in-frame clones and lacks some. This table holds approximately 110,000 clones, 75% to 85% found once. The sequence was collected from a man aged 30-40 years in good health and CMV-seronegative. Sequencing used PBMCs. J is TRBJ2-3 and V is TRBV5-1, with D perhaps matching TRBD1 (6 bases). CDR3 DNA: TGCGCCAGCGTCGACAGGCACCGCACAGATACGCAGTATTTT. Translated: CASVDRHRTDTQYF. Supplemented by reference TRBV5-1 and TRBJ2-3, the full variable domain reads KAGVTQTPRYLIKTRGQQVTLSCSPISGHRSVSWYQQTPGQGLQFLFEYFSETQRNKGNFPGRFSGRQFSNSRSEMNVSTLELGDSALYLCASVDRHRTDTQYFGPGTRLTVL.